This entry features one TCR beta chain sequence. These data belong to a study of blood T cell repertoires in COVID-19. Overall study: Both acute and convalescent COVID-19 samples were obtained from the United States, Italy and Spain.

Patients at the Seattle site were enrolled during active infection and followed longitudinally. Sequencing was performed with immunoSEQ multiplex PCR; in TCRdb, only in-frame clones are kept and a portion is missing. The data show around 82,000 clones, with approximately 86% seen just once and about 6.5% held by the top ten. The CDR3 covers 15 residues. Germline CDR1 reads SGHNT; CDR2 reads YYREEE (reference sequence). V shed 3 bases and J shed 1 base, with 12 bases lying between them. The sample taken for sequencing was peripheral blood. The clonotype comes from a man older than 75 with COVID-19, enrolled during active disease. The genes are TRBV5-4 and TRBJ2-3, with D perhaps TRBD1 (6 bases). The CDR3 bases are TGTGCCAGCAGCTCTTGGACAGACGGCACAGATACGCAGTATTTT. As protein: CASSSWTDGTDTQYF.